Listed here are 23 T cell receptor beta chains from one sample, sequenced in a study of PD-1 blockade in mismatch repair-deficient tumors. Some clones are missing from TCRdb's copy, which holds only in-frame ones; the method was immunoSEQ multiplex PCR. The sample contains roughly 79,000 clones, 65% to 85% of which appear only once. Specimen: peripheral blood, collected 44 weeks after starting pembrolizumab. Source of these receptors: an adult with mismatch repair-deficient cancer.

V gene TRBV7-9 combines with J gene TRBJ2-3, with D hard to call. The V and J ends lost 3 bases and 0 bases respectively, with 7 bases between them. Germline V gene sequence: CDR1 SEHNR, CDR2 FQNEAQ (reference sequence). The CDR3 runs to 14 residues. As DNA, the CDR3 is TGTGCCAGCAGCTTGGCGAGTAGCACAGATACGCAGTATTTT. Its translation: CASSLASSTDTQYF.

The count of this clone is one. CDR3 coding DNA: TGTGCCAGCAGCTTGGCTCAGAACTACGAGCAGTACTTC. Its protein product is CASSLAQNYEQYF. This sequence joins TRBV7-2 and TRBJ2-7, with unresolved D. Trimming left V 3 bases short and J 3 bases short, with 9 bases between. In germline, CDR1 is SGHTA, CDR2 FQGNSA. This CDR3 is 13 amino acids long.

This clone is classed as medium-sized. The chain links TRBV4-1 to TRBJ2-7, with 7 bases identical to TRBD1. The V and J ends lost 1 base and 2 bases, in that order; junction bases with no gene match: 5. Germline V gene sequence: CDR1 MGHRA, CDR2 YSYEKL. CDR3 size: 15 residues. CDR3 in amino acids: CASSQGWDSTYEQYF. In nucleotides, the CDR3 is TGCGCCAGCAGCCAAGGGTGGGACAGTACCTACGAGCAGTACTTC.

The CDR3 is CASSPGSKQETQYF. CDR3 in DNA: TGTGCCAGCAGCCCGGGGTCCAAACAAGAGACCCAGTACTTC. J is TRBJ2-5 and V is TRBV7-9; possibly TRBD2 for D (5 bases). This CDR3 contains 14 residues. V gave up 5 bases and J gave up 2 bases, with 12 bases separating them. CDR1 and CDR2 from the germline V gene are SEHNR and FQNEAQ (reference sequence). The whole variable domain, filled in from reference TRBV7-9 and TRBJ2-5, reads DTGVSQNPRHKITKRGQNVTFRCDPISEHNRLYWYRQTLGQGPEFLTYFQNEAQLEKSRLLSDRFSAERPKGSFSTLEIQRTEQGDSAMYLCASSPGSKQETQYFGPGTRLLVL.

CDR3 sequence (DNA): TGTGCCAGCAGTACGGTTGGGGGAGCAGATACGCAGTATTTT. Protein: CASSTVGGADTQYF. The V gene is TRBV7-3, the J gene TRBJ2-3; D is perhaps TRBD1 or TRBD2 (5 bases each). V was cut by 6 bases and J by 4 bases, with 14 bases left in between. There are 14 residues in the CDR3. Germline lookup yields CDR1 SGHTA and CDR2 FQGTGA.

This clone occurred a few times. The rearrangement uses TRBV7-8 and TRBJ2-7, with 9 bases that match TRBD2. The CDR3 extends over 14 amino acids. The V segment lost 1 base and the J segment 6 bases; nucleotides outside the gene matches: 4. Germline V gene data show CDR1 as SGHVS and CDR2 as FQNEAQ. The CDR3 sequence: CASSLGGRGSEQYF. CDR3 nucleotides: TGTGCCAGCAGCTTAGGCGGGAGGGGCTCCGAGCAGTACTTC.

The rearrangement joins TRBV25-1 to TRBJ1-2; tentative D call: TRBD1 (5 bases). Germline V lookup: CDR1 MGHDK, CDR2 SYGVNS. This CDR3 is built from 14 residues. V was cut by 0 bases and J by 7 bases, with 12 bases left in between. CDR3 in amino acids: CASSEYGGTSGYTF. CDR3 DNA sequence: TGTGCCAGCAGTGAATACGGAGGGACCAGTGGCTACACCTTC.

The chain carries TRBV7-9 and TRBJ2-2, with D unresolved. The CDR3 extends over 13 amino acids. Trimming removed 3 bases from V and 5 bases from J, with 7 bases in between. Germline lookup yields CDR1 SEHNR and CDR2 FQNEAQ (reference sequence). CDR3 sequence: CASSFRWTGELFF. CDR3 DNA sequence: TGTGCCAGCAGCTTCCGATGGACCGGGGAGCTGTTTTTT.

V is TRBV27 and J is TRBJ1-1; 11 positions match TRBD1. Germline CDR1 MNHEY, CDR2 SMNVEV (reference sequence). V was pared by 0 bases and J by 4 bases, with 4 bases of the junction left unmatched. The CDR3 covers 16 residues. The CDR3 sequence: CASSLSYGTGGTEAFF. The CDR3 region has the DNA TGTGCCAGCAGTTTATCGTATGGGACAGGGGGCACTGAAGCTTTCTTT.

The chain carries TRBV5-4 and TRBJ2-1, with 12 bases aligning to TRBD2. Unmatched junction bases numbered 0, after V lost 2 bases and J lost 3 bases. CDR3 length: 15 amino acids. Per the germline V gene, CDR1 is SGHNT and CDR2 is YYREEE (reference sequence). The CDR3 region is CASSLLAGGYNEQFF. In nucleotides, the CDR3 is TGTGCCAGCAGCTTACTAGCGGGAGGCTACAATGAGCAGTTCTTC.

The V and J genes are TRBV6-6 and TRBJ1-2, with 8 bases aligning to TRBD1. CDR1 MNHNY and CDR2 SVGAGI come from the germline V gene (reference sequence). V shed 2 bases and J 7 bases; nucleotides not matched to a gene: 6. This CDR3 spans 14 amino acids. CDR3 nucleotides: TGTGCCAGCAGTTACAGGCAGGGGGCTGGTGGCTACACCTTC. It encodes CASSYRQGAGGYTF.

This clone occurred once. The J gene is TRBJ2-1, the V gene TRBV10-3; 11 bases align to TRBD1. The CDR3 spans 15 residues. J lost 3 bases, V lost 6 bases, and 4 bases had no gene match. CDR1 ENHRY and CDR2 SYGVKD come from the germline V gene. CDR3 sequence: CAISAGQGVYNEQFF. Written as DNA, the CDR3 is TGTGCCATCAGCGCGGGACAGGGGGTCTACAATGAGCAGTTCTTC.

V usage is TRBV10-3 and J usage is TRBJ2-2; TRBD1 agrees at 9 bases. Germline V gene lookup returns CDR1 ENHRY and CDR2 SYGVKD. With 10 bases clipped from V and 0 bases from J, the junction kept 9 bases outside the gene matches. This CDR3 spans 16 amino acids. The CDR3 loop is CATFPRQGANTGELFF. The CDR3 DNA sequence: TGTGCCACATTCCCTCGACAGGGGGCGAACACCGGGGAGCTGTTTTTT.

The CDR3 DNA sequence: TGCGCCAGCAGCTTGGCGGGGACCTCCCAAGAGACCCAGTACTTC. Translated, it gives CASSLAGTSQETQYF. V gene TRBV5-1 combines with J gene TRBJ2-5; D may be TRBD1 or TRBD2 (5 bases each). V shed 0 bases and J shed 1 base, with 10 bases lying between them. This CDR3 is built from 15 residues. The germline gives CDR1 SGHRS, CDR2 YFSETQ.

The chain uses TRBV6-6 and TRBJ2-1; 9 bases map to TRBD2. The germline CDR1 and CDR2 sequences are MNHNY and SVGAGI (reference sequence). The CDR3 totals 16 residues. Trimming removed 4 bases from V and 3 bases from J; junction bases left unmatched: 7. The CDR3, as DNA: TGTGCCAGCAGTTCCCGACTAGCGGTGATCTACAATGAGCAGTTCTTC. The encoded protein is CASSSRLAVIYNEQFF.

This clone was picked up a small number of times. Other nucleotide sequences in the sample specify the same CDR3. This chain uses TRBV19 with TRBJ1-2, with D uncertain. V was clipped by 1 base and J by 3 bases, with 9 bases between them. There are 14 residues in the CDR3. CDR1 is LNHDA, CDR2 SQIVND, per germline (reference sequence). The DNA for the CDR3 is TGTGCCAGTAGTATAGGGGAGGGCTACTATGGCTACACCTTC. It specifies CASSIGEGYYGYTF.

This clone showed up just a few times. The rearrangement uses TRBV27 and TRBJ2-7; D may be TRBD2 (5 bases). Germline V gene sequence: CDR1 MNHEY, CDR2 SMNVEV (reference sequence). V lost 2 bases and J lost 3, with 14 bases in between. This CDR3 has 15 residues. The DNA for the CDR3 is TGTGCCAGCAGTTTAAGCGGAGGATTTCGCTACGAGCAGTACTTC. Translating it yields CASSLSGGFRYEQYF.

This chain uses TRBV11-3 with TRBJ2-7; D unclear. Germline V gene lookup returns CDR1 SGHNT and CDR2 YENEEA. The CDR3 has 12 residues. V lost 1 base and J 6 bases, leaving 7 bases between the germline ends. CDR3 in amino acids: CASSLGNLEQYF. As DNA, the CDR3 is TGTGCCAGCAGCTTAGGGAATCTCGAGCAGTACTTC. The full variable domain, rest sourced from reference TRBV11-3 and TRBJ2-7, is EAGVVQSPRYKIIEKKQPVAFWCNPISGHNTLYWYLQNLGQGPELLIRYENEEAVDDSQLPKDRFSAERLKGVDSTLKIQPAELGDSAVYLCASSLGNLEQYFGPGTRLTVT.

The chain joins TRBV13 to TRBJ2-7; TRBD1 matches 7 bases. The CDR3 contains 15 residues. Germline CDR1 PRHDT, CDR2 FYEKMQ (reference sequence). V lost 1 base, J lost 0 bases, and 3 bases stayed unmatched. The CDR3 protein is CASSLEGTASYEQYF. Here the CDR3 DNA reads TGTGCCAGCAGCTTAGAGGGGACAGCCTCCTACGAGCAGTACTTC.

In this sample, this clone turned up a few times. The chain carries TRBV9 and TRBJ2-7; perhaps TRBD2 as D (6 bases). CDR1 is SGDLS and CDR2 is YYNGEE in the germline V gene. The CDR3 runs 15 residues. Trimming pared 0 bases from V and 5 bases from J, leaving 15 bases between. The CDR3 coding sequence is TGTGCCAGCAGCGTAGGAGTCGGGAGAGTACACGAGCAGTACTTC. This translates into CASSVGVGRVHEQYF.

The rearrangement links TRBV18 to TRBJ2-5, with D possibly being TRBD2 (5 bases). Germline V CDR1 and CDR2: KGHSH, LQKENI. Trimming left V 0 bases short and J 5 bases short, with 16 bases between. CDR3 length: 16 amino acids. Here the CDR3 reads CASSPPLATRGETQYF. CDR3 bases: TGTGCCAGCTCACCACCGTTGGCCACCCGAGGGGAGACCCAGTACTTC.

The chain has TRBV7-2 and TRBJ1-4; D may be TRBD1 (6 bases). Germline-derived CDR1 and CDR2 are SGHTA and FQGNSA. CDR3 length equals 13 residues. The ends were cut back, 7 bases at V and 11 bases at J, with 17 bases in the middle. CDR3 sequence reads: CASTPLWGAKLFF. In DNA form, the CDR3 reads TGTGCCAGCACCCCCCTCTGGGGGGCTAAACTGTTTTTT.

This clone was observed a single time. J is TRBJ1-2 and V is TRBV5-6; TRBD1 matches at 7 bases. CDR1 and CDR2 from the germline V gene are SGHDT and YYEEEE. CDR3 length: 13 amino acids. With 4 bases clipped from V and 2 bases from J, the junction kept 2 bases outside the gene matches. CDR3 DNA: TGTGCCAGCAGCGCGGGACAGAACTATGGCTACACCTTC. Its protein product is CASSAGQNYGYTF.